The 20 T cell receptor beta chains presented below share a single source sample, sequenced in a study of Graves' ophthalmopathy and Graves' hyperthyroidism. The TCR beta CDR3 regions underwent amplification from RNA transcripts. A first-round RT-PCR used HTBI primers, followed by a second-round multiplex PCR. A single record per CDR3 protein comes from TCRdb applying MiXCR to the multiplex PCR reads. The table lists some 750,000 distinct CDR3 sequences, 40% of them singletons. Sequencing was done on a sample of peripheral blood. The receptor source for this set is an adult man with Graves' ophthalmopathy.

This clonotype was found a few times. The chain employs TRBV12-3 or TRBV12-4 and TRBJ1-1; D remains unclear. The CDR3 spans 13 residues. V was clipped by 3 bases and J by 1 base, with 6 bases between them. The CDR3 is CASSFMANTEAFF. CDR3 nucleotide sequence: TGTGCCAGCAGTTTCATGGCGAACACTGAAGCTTTCTTT.

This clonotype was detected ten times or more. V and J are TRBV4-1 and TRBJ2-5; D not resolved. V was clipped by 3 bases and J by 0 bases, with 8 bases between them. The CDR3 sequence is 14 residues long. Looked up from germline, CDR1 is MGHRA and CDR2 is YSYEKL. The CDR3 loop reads CASSHRQNQETQYF. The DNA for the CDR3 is TGCGCCAGCAGCCATCGGCAGAACCAAGAGACCCAGTACTTC.

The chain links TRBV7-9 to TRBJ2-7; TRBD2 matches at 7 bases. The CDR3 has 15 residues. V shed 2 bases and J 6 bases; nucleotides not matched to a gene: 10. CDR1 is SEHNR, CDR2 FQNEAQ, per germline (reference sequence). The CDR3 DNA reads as TGTGCCAGCAGCTTATCCGGGACTATGAACGGCGAGCAGTACTTC. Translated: CASSLSGTMNGEQYF.

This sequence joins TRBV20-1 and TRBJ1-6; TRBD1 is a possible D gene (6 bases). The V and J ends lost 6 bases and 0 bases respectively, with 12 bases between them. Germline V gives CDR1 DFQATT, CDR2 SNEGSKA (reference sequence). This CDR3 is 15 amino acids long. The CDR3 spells CSAHTGSSYNSPLHF. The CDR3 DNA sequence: TGCAGTGCCCATACAGGGAGCTCCTATAATTCACCCCTCCACTTT.

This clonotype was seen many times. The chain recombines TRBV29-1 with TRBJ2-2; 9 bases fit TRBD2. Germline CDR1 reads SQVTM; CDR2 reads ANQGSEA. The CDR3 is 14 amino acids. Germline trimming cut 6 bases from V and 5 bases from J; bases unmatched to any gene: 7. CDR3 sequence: CSVIAGVVTGELFF. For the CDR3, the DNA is TGCAGCGTGATAGCGGGAGTAGTTACCGGGGAGCTGTTTTTT.

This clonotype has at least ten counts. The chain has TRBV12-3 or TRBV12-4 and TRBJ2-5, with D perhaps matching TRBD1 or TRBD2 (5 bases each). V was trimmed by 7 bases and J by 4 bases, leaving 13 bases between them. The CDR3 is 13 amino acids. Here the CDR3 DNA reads TGTGCCAGCACCGGGACGGCCGGAGAGACCCAGTACTTC. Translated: CASTGTAGETQYF.

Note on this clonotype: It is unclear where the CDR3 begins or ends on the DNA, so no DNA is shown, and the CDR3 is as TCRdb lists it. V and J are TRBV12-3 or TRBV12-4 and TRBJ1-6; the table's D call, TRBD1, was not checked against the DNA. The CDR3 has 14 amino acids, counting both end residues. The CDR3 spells CASSFGPGDSPLHF.

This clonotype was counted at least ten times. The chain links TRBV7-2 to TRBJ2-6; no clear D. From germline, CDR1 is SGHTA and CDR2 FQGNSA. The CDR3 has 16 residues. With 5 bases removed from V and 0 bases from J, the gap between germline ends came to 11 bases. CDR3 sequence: CASSVRVISGANVLTF. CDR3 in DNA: TGTGCCAGCAGCGTAAGAGTTATCTCTGGGGCCAACGTCCTGACTTTC. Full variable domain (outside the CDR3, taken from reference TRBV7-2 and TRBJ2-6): GAGVSQSPSNKVTEKGKDVELRCDPISGHTALYWYRQSLGQGLEFLIYFQGNSAPDKSGLPSDRFSAERTGGSVSTLTIQRTQQEDSAVYLCASSVRVISGANVLTFGAGSRLTVL.

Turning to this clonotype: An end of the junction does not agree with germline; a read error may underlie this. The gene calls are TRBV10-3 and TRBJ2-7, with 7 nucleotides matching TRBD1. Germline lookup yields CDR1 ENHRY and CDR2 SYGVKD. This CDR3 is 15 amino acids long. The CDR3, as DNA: TGTGCCAGCAGTCGACGACAGGGTCTCTCCTACGAGCAGTACTTC. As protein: CASSRRQGLSYEQYF.

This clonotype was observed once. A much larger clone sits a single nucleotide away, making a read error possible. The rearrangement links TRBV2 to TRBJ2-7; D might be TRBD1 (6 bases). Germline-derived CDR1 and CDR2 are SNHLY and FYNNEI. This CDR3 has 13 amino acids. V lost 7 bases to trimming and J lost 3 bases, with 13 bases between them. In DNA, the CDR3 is TGTGCCAGCATAAGGGACACCAACTACGAGCAGTACTTC. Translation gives CASIRDTNYEQYF.

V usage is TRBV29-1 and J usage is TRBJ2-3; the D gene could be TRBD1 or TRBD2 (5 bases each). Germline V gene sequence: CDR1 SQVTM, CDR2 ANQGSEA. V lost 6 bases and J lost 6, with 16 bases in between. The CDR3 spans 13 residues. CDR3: CSVSRGSGDTQYF. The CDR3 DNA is TGCAGCGTGTCCCGGGGCTCGGGGGATACGCAGTATTTT.

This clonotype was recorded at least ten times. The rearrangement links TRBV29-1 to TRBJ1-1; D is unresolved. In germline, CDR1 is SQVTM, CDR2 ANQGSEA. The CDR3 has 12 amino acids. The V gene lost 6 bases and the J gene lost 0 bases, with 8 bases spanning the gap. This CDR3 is CSVDPLNTEAFF. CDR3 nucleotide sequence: TGCAGCGTGGACCCCTTGAACACTGAAGCTTTCTTT. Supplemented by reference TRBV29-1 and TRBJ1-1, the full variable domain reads SAVISQKPSRDICQRGTSLTIQCQVDSQVTMMFWYRQQPGQSLTLIATANQGSEATYESGFVIDKFPISRPNLTFSTLTVSNMSPEDSSIYLCSVDPLNTEAFFGQGTRLTVV.

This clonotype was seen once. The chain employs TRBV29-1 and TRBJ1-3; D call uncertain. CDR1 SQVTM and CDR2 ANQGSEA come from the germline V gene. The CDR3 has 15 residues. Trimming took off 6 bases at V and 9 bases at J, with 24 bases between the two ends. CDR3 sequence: CSVLILAGGRSTIYF. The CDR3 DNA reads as TGCAGCGTCTTGATACTAGCGGGAGGGCGCAGCACCATATATTTT.

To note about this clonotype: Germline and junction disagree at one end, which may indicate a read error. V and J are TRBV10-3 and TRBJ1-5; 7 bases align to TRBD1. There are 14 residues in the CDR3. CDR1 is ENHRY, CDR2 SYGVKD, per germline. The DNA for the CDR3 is TGTGCCAGCAGTTCATCACAGGGGCATCAGCCCCAGCATTTT. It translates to CASSSSQGHQPQHF.

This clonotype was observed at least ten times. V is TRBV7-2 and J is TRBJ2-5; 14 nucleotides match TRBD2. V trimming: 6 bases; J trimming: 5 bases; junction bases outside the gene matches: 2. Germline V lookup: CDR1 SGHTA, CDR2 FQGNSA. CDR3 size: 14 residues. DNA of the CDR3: TGTGCCAGCAGTTGGACTAGCGGGGGGGAGACCCAGTACTTC. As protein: CASSWTSGGETQYF.

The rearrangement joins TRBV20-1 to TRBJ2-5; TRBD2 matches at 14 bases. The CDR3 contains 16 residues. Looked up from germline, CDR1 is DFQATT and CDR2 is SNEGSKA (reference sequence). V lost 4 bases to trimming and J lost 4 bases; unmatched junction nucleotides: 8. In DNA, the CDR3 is TGCAGTGCTACAACCCCCGGGACTAGCGGGGGAGAGACCCAGTACTTC. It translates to CSATTPGTSGGETQYF.

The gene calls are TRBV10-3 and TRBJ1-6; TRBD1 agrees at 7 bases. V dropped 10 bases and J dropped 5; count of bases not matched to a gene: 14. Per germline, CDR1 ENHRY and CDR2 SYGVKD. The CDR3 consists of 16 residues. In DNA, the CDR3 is TGTGCCAGCGAAACCTCAGGCAGGGGGGATAATTCACCCCTCCACTTT. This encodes CASETSGRGDNSPLHF.

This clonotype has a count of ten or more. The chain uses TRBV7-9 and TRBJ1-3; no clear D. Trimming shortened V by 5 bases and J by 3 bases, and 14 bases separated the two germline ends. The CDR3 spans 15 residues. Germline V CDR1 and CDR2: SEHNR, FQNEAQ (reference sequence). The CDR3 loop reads CASSIKEGHGNTIYF. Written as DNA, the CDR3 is TGTGCCAGCAGCATAAAGGAGGGTCATGGAAACACCATATATTTT.

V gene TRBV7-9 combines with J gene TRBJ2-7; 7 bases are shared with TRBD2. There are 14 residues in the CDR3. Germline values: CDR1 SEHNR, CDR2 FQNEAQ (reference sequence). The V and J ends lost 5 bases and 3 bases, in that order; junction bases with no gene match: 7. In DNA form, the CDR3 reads TGTGCCAGCAGCCTCCTAGCGGACTACTACGAGCAGTACTTC. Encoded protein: CASSLLADYYEQYF.

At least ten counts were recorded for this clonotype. The CDR3 DNA follows: TGCAGCGCTAGACAGGGAACCTACGAGCAGTACTTC. Encoded protein: CSARQGTYEQYF. V and J are TRBV29-1 and TRBJ2-7, with TRBD1 matching 7 bases. The CDR3 runs to 12 residues. Unmatched junction bases numbered 5, after V lost 7 bases and J lost 2 bases. Germline values: CDR1 SQVTM, CDR2 ANQGSEA.